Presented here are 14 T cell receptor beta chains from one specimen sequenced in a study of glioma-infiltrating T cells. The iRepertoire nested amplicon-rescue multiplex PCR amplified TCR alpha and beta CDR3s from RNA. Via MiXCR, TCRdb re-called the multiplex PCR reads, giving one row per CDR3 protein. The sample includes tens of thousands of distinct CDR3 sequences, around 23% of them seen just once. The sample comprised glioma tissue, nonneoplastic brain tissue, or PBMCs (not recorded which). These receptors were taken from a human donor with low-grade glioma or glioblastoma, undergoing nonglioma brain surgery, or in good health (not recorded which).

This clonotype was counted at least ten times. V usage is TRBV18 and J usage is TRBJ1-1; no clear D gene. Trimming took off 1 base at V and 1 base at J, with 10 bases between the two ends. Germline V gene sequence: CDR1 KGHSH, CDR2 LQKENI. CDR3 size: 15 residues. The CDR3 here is CASSPLEGKNTEAFF. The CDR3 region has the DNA TGTGCCAGCTCACCACTTGAGGGAAAGAACACTGAAGCTTTCTTT.

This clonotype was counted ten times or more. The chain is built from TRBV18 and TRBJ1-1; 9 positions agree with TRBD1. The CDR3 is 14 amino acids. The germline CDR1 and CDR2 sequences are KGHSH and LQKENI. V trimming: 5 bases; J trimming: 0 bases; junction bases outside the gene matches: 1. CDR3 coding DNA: TGTGCCAGCTCAGGGGACAGGGTGAACACTGAAGCTTTCTTT. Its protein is CASSGDRVNTEAFF. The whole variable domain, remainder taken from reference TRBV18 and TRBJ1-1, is NAGVMQNPRHLVRRRGQEARLRCSPMKGHSHVYWYRQLPEEGLKFMVYLQKENIIDESGMPKERFSAEFPKEGPSILRIQQVVRGDSAAYFCASSGDRVNTEAFFGQGTRLTVV.

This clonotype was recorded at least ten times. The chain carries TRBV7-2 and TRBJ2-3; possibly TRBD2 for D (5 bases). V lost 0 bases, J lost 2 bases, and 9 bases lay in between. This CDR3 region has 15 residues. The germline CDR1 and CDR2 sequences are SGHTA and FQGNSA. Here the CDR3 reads CASSLAGEPTDTQYF. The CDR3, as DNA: TGTGCCAGCAGCTTAGCGGGAGAACCCACAGATACGCAGTATTTT. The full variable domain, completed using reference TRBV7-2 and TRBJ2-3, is GAGVSQSPSNKVTEKGKDVELRCDPISGHTALYWYRQSLGQGLEFLIYFQGNSAPDKSGLPSDRFSAERTGGSVSTLTIQRTQQEDSAVYLCASSLAGEPTDTQYFGPGTRLTVL.

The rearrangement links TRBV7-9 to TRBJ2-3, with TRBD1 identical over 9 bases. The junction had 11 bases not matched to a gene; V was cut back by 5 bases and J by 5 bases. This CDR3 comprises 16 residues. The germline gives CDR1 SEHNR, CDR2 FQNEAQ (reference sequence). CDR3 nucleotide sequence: TGTGCCAGCAGCGCGACGGGGACAGGGATGGGAGATACGCAGTATTTT. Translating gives CASSATGTGMGDTQYF.

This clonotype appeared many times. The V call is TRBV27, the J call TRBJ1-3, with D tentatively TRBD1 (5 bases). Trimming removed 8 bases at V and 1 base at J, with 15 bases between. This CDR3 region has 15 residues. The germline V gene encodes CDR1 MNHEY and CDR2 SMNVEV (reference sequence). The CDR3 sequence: CASGMTASSGNTIYF. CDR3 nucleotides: TGTGCCAGCGGAATGACAGCTTCGTCTGGAAACACCATATATTTT.

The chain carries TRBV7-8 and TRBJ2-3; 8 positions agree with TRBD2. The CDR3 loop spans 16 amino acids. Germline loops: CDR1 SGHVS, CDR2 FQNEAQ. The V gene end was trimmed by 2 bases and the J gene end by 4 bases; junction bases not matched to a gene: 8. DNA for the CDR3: TGTGCCAGCAGCTTAAACAGCGGGGGTTCTCCAGATACGCAGTATTTT. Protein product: CASSLNSGGSPDTQYF.

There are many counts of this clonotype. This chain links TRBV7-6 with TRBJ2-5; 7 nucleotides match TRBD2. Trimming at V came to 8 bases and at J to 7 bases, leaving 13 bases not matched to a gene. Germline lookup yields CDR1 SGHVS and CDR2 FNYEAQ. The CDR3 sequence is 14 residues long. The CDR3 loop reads CASSLGGSPGTQYF. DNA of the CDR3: TGTGCCAGCTCGTTGGGCGGGAGCCCCGGGACCCAGTACTTC.

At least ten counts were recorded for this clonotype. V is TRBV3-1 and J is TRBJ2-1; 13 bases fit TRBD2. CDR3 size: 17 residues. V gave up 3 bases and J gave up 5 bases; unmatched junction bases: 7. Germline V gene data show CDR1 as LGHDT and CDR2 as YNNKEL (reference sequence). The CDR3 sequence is CASSHRLAGGSNNEQFF. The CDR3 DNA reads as TGTGCCAGCAGCCACCGACTAGCGGGAGGCTCAAACAATGAGCAGTTCTTC.

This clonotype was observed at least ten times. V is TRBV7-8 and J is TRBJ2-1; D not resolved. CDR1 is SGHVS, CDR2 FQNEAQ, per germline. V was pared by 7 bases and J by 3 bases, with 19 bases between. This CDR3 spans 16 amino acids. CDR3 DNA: TGTGCCAGCACCCCCTCGAGGACCCCAGGCTACAATGAGCAGTTCTTC. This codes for CASTPSRTPGYNEQFF.

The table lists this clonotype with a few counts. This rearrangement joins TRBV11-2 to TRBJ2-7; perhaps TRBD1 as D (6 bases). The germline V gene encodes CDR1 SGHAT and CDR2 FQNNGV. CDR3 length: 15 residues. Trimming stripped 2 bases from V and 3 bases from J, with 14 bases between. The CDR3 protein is CASSLWGTSRYEQYF. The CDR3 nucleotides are TGTGCCAGCAGCTTATGGGGGACATCCCGCTACGAGCAGTACTTC.

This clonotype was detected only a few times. In nucleotides, the CDR3 is TGTGCCAGCAGCTTTGCATCCGGGACTAAACCGAATCAGCCCCAGCATTTT. Encoded protein: CASSFASGTKPNQPQHF. The chain carries TRBV7-2 and TRBJ1-5; D is perhaps TRBD1 (5 bases). V lost 3 bases and J 4 bases, leaving 19 bases between the germline ends. Germline V CDR1 and CDR2: SGHTA, FQGNSA. This CDR3 region has 17 residues.

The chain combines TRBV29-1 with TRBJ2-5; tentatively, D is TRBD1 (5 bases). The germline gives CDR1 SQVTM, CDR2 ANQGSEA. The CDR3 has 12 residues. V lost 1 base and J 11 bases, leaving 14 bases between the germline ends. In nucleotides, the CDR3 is TGCAGCGTTGAAGTAGGGGCACGGTCGCAGTACTTC. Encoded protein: CSVEVGARSQYF.

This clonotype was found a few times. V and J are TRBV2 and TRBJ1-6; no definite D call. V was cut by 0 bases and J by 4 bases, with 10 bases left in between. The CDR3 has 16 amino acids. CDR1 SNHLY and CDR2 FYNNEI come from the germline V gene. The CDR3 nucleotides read TGTGCCAGCAGTGAAGCGCGGGCGTCATATAATTCACCCCTCCACTTT. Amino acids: CASSEARASYNSPLHF.

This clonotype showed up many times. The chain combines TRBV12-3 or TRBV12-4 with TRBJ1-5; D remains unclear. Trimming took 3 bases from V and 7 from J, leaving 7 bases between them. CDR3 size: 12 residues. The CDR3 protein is CASSFGGQPQHF. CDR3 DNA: TGTGCCAGCAGTTTCGGAGGACAGCCCCAGCATTTT.